This T cell receptor beta chain was identified during a study of vaccination and CD4 T cells after COVID-19. At the level of the study: Post-vaccine sampling followed dose two by a median approximately 74 days (range 14 to 241).

Treatment in this sample: approximately 11-day PBMC culture with coronavirus spike peptide pools or control peptides (ViraFEST assay). With the Oncomine TCR Beta short-read assay, DNA from cultured CD4+ T cells was sequenced. Cultured CD4+ T cells yielded the extracted genomic DNA. TCRdb reprocessed the PCR reads with MiXCR, giving one entry per CDR3 protein. The table has around 10,000 distinct CDR3 sequences, under 80% seen once. Details on this clonotype: Its antigen remains unknown.

Findings and caveats of the study: For convalescent patients, 304 of the 307 vaccine-specific clones analyzed were classified as spike mono-reactive.

This CDR3 comprises 13 residues. V lost 6 bases and J lost 1, with 12 bases in between. In germline, CDR1 is SQVTM, CDR2 ANQGSEA. The specimen was CD4+ T cells from blood, cultured in vitro. The chain carries TRBV29-1 and TRBJ1-1; a weak D match, TRBD1 (6 bases). The source of this sequence is a human donor who had recovered from COVID-19. In DNA, the CDR3 is TGCAGCGTAGATACGACAGGGAACACTGAAGCTTTCTTT. This encodes CSVDTTGNTEAFF.